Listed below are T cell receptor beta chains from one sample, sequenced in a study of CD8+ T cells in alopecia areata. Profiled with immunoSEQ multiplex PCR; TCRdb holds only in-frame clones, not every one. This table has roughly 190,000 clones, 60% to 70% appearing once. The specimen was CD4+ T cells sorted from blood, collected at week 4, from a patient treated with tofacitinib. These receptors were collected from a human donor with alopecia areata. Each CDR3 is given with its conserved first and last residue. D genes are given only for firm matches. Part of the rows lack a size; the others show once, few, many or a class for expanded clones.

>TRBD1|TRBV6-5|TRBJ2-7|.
TGTGCCAGCAGCCAAAACAGGGGGTTTACGTACGAGCAGTACTTC
CASSQNRGFTYEQYF
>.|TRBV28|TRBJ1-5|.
TGTGCCAGCACTGGGGGGTATAGCAATCAGCCCCAGCATTTT
CASTGGYSNQPQHF
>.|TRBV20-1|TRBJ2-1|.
TGCAGTTTAGGAGTCGGCAATGAGCAGTTCTTC
CSLGVGNEQFF
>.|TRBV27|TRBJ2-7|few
TGTGCCAGCAGCAAGGGTTGGGGGACCTACGAGCAGTACTTC
CASSKGWGTYEQYF
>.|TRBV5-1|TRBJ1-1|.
TGCGCCAGCAGCTTGATCGCAGGGGAGAAGGCTTTCTTT
CASSLIAGEKAFF
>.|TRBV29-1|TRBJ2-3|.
TGCAGCGCCACCCCCTCAGTAAGCACAGATACGCAGTATTTT
CSATPSVSTDTQYF
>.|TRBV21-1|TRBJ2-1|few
TGTGCCAGCAAGCGACTTAGGGAGGGCGGCCACAATGAGCAGTTCTTC
CASKRLREGGHNEQFF
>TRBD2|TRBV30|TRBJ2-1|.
TGTGCCTGGACCCCGGGACTAGAGTTGAATGAGCAGTTCTTC
CAWTPGLELNEQFF
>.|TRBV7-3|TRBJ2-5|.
TGTGCCAGCAGCCCTCACCCCGGGGTACAAGAGACCCAGTACTTC
CASSPHPGVQETQYF
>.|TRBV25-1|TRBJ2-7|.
TGTGCCAGCAGTCAACATTTTGAGCAGTACTTC
CASSQHFEQYF
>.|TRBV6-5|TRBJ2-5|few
TGTGCCAGCAGTTACGGGGGGGCCCAAGAGACCCAGTACTTC
CASSYGGAQETQYF
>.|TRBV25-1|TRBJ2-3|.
TGTGCCAGCAGTGAGGGCAGACAGTACACAGATACGCAGTATTTT
CASSEGRQYTDTQYF
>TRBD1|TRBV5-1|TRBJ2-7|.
TGCGCCAGCAGCCGGGGACAGGGCTACGAGCAGTACTTC
CASSRGQGYEQYF
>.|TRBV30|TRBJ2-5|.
TGTGCCTGGGTCCCGAGGGGGGCAGGAGAGACCCAGTACTTC
CAWVPRGAGETQYF
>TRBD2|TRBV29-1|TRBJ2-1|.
TGCAGCGTTTATGAGGGCGGGAGGGCCATGGATGAGCAGTTCTTC
CSVYEGGRAMDEQFF
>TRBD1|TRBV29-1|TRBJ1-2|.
TGCAGCGTTGAGCCCAGGGGGAACTATGGCTACACCTTC
CSVEPRGNYGYTF